The rows below give T cell receptor beta chains drawn from one sample of a study of blood T cell repertoires in COVID-19. The method was immunoSEQ multiplex PCR; TCRdb's version includes in-frame clones alone and lacks a portion of them. This table holds approximately 58,000 clones, 75% to 95% found once. The sample taken for sequencing was peripheral blood. Source of these receptors: a woman of 80 years or more with active COVID-19. Each CDR3 is given with its conserved first and last residue. A D gene is named only where the DNA matches it firmly. The size of a clone is reported for some rows only, either as once, few or many, or as a class for expanded clones.

CDR3 length,D gene,V gene,J gene,clone size,CDR3 DNA,CDR3 protein
18,TRBD1,TRBV5-1,TRBJ2-2,once,TGCGCCAGCAGTTTGGGCTTTTCGACAGGGGGCAAGACCGGGGAGCTGTTTTTT,CASSLGFSTGGKTGELFF
16,.,TRBV19,TRBJ1-5,.,TGTGCCAGTAGTCCACAATGGGAGGAGAGCAATCAGCCCCAGCATTTT,CASSPQWEESNQPQHF
15,TRBD2,TRBV7-9,TRBJ2-1,.,TGTGCCAGCAGCCCGAGGGGACTAGCAGGGGGGGAGCAGTTCTTC,CASSPRGLAGGEQFF
16,TRBD1,TRBV11-2,TRBJ1-2,.,TGTGCCAGCAGCTTAATGGTCCAGGGGGCGTACTATGGCTACACCTTC,CASSLMVQGAYYGYTF
15,TRBD1,TRBV6-5,TRBJ1-4,.,TGTGCCAGCGTGGACTCGACAGGGGCTAATGAAAAACTGTTTTTT,CASVDSTGANEKLFF
15,.,TRBV19,TRBJ2-4,.,TGTGCCAGTGCCGAAGAGGGGGGGGCCGCAAACATTCAGTACTTC,CASAEEGGAANIQYF
15,.,TRBV4-1,TRBJ1-5,.,TGCGCCAGCAGCCAGGCGTTGGGGGGAAATCAGCCCCAGCATTTT,CASSQALGGNQPQHF
14,.,TRBV19,TRBJ1-6,.,TGTGCCAGTAGTATATTAGTCGGGGGAGGACCCCTCCACTTT,CASSILVGGGPLHF
15,.,TRBV7-8,TRBJ2-3,.,TGTGCCAGCAGCCTACAGGACAGCATCACAGATACGCAGTATTTT,CASSLQDSITDTQYF
13,.,TRBV10-1,TRBJ1-1,.,TGCGCCAGCAGTTCCGACCGGGACACTGAAGCTTTCTTT,CASSSDRDTEAFF
15,.,TRBV5-6,TRBJ2-3,.,TGTGCCAGCAGCTTGTTCCAGGAGGGCACAGATACGCAGTATTTT,CASSLFQEGTDTQYF
15,.,TRBV5-8,TRBJ2-2,.,TGTGCCAGCAGCTTGGCGGACACCAACACCGGGGAGCTGTTTTTT,CASSLADTNTGELFF
17,TRBD1,TRBV10-3,TRBJ2-2,.,TGTGCCATCAGTGAGGATGGACAGGGGGCGGGCACCGGGGAGCTGTTTTTT,CAISEDGQGAGTGELFF
22,TRBD2,TRBV3-1/TRBV3-2,TRBJ2-2,.,TGTGCCAGCAGCCAAGATATCGACCCGGGACTAGCGGGGCGCTCGGGCACCGGGGAGCTGTTTTTT,CASSQDIDPGLAGRSGTGELFF
17,TRBD1,TRBV25-1,TRBJ1-3,.,TGTGCCAGCAAGTCCGGGACAGGCGTTTCCTCTGGAAACACCATATATTTT,CASKSGTGVSSGNTIYF
16,.,TRBV7-2,TRBJ2-5,.,TGTGCCAGCAGCTTAGGTACAGTCCCGTACCAAGAGACCCAGTACTTC,CASSLGTVPYQETQYF